The entry below describes one T cell receptor beta chain. Its antigen is unidentified. These data are taken from a study of beta chain features in type 1 diabetes. Study-level points and caveats: Patients with type 1 diabetes carried fewer insertions and had more deletions at their VDJ junctions.

The sequenced template was cDNA made from the entire isolated RNA. Repertoires were generated with immunoSEQ multiplex PCR, while TCRdb's copy carries only in-frame clones and drops some. Of about 410,000 clones listed, roughly 14% are singletons. The germline V gene has CDR1 MDHEN and CDR2 SYDVKM. CDR3 size: 14 residues. The V and J ends lost 9 bases and 3 bases respectively, with 14 bases between them. This TCR derives from a young man in good health. The specimen was naive CD4+ T cells from blood. This chain links TRBV28 with TRBJ2-2, with D possibly called TRBD1 or TRBD2 (5 bases each). CDR3 amino acids: CASSGLPYTGELFF. For the CDR3, the DNA is TGTGCCAGTTCGGGGCTGCCGTACACCGGGGAGCTGTTTTTT.